The 20 T cell receptor beta chains below come from one sample, sequenced in a study of T-cell reconstitution after alpha-beta-depleted transplantation in children. The TCRbeta library incorporated unique molecular identifiers. TCRdb re-analysed the PCR reads in MiXCR, keeping a single row per CDR3 protein. The profile shows about 220,000 distinct CDR3 sequences, under 20% of them singletons. The sequenced sample was PBMCs, mostly from graft donor cells, obtained 360 days after TCRalphabeta/CD19-depleted stem cell transplant. The receptors come from a male patient between 2 and 15 years old who had a stem cell transplant for acute lymphoblastic leukemia, so the T cells may come from the graft donor.

This clonotype was picked up a small number of times. The V gene is TRBV18, the J gene TRBJ2-5; D may match TRBD1 or TRBD2 (5 bases each). Germline V gene lookup returns CDR1 KGHSH and CDR2 LQKENI. The CDR3 runs 15 residues. The ends were cut back, 1 base at V and 1 base at J, with 10 bases in the middle. This CDR3 is CASSPRAGTQETQYF. Written as DNA, the CDR3 is TGTGCCAGCTCACCACGGGCAGGGACCCAAGAGACCCAGTACTTC.

This clonotype was counted many times. The V gene is TRBV12-3 or TRBV12-4, the J gene TRBJ2-3, with D possibly being TRBD2 (5 bases). The CDR3 is 17 residues long. The V end lost 1 base, the J end lost 6 bases, and 20 bases lay between the germline ends. CDR3 in DNA: TGTGCCAGCAGTTTAGGTCGATTAGGAGGTTGGGTTGATACGCAGTATTTT. Its protein product is CASSLGRLGGWVDTQYF.

This clonotype turned up a few times. The rearrangement links TRBV6-1 to TRBJ2-7; D is possibly TRBD2 (5 bases). This CDR3 has 16 amino acids. Trimming removed 6 bases from V and 2 bases from J, with 20 bases in between. The germline V gene encodes CDR1 MNHNS and CDR2 SASEGT. The CDR3 DNA follows: TGTGCCAGCAGCCTTACACCCGCGGGCGTAACCTACGAGCAGTACTTC. It encodes CASSLTPAGVTYEQYF.

This clonotype has more than one count but fewer than ten. This chain uses TRBV7-9 with TRBJ1-1, with D possibly TRBD1 on 6 matching bases. Germline V gives CDR1 SEHNR, CDR2 FQNEAQ (reference sequence). V was pared by 5 bases and J by 4 bases, with 14 bases between. The CDR3 loop spans 14 amino acids. CDR3 residues: CASSPGTSATEAFF. CDR3 DNA sequence: TGTGCCAGCAGCCCCGGGACATCGGCCACTGAAGCTTTCTTT.

This sequence joins TRBV7-2 and TRBJ2-7; D gene ambiguous. V lost 1 base and J lost 4, with 5 bases in between. The CDR3 extends over 12 amino acids. Germline V gives CDR1 SGHTA, CDR2 FQGNSA. CDR3 residues: CASSLDQYEQYF. The DNA for the CDR3 is TGTGCCAGCAGCTTAGACCAGTACGAGCAGTACTTC.

This clonotype was picked up a small number of times. The chain recombines TRBV3-1 with TRBJ1-2; D perhaps matches TRBD1 (5 bases). Germline V gene sequence: CDR1 LGHDT, CDR2 YNNKEL (reference sequence). The germline V and J ends were trimmed by 1 base and 7 bases, with 13 bases remaining between them. This CDR3 has 14 residues. The CDR3 bases are TGTGCCAGCAGCCAAGGTGGGACCCCCGGTGGCTACACCTTC. Its translation is CASSQGGTPGGYTF.

This clonotype was detected only a few times. This sequence joins TRBV12-5 and TRBJ2-1; 7 bases agree with TRBD2. Germline V CDR1 and CDR2: LGHNT, FRNRAP. This CDR3 has 16 amino acids. V trimming: 1 base; J trimming: 2 bases; junction bases outside the gene matches: 5. The CDR3 coding sequence is TGTGCTAGTGGTTTGGGCCTCGCGGGGGCCTACAATGAGCAGTTCTTC. Its translation: CASGLGLAGAYNEQFF.

This clonotype was recorded many times. The rearrangement joins TRBV20-1 to TRBJ2-1, with D hard to call. Per the germline V gene, CDR1 is DFQATT and CDR2 is SNEGSKA (reference sequence). The V gene lost 0 bases and the J gene lost 0 bases, with 12 bases spanning the gap. This CDR3 is 16 amino acids long. The CDR3 is CSARDVVRDSYNEQFF. For the CDR3, the DNA is TGCAGTGCTAGAGATGTGGTTAGGGACTCCTACAATGAGCAGTTCTTC.

In this sample, this clonotype turned up a few times. The rearrangement joins TRBV27 to TRBJ1-1, with a weak D call TRBD1 (5 bases). V was trimmed by 6 bases and J by 4 bases, leaving 21 bases between them. The CDR3 contains 16 residues. Per germline, CDR1 MNHEY and CDR2 SMNVEV (reference sequence). Written as DNA, the CDR3 is TGTGCCAGCAGCCCTACCTATAAGGGGATTGGCACTGAAGCTTTCTTT. Protein: CASSPTYKGIGTEAFF.

The rearrangement links TRBV5-8 to TRBJ2-7; 7 bases agree with TRBD1. Germline V gene sequence: CDR1 SGHTS, CDR2 YDEGEE. This CDR3 contains 17 residues. Losses at the gene ends were 4 bases for V and 5 bases for J; bases not matched to a gene: 18. CDR3 nucleotides: TGTGCCAGCAGCCACGACACAGGGGTGGAACTTCCGGACGAGCAGTACTTC. Amino acids: CASSHDTGVELPDEQYF.

This clonotype has only a few counts. The CDR3 coding sequence is TGTGCCATCAGGGGATGGACAGGAACTAGCACAGATACGCAGTATTTT. Translated: CAIRGWTGTSTDTQYF. V and J are TRBV10-3 and TRBJ2-3; 7 bases are shared with TRBD1. Germline-derived CDR1 and CDR2 are ENHRY and SYGVKD. Germline trimming cut 6 bases from V and 0 bases from J; bases unmatched to any gene: 9. This CDR3 is 16 amino acids long.

The V and J genes are TRBV10-3 and TRBJ2-7; 11 bases match TRBD2. The germline V gene encodes CDR1 ENHRY and CDR2 SYGVKD. The CDR3 consists of 15 residues. Trimming took 3 bases from V and 5 from J; bases not matched to a gene: 6. CDR3 DNA: TGTGCCATCAGTGACCTCACTAGCGGGAGAAACGAGCAGTACTTC. Amino acid sequence: CAISDLTSGRNEQYF.

Regarding this clonotype: One end of the junction does not line up with germline, which may come from a read error. The V and J genes are TRBV28 and TRBJ2-1; no reliable D call. Looked up from germline, CDR1 is MDHEN and CDR2 is SYDVKM. The CDR3 is 12 residues long. The CDR3 here is CASSPARPLTSF. The DNA of the CDR3 is TGTGCCAGCAGTCCCGCCCGCCCTCTCACAAGTTTC.

This clonotype showed up just a few times. The rearrangement uses TRBV10-3 and TRBJ2-2; 8 bases match TRBD1. The germline V gene encodes CDR1 ENHRY and CDR2 SYGVKD. This CDR3 has 15 amino acids. V was pared by 5 bases and J by 0 bases, with 2 bases of the junction left unmatched. The CDR3 here is CAISLGQANTGELFF. The CDR3 DNA sequence: TGTGCCATCAGTCTGGGACAGGCGAACACCGGGGAGCTGTTTTTT.

The V gene is TRBV6-2 or TRBV6-3, the J gene TRBJ1-5; the match to TRBD1 covers 7 bases. The CDR3 consists of 13 residues. The germline V gene encodes CDR1 MNHEY and CDR2 SVGEGT. The ends lost 7 bases at V and 7 bases at J; junction bases unmatched: 7. The CDR3 DNA reads TGTGCCAGCACAGGGGACAGCTGGCAGCCCCAGCATTTT. It codes for CASTGDSWQPQHF.

A few counts support this clonotype. The chain combines TRBV4-2 with TRBJ2-6; unclear D gene. The CDR3 loop spans 14 amino acids. V was trimmed by 0 bases and J by 2 bases, leaving 2 bases between them. Germline assignment: CDR1 LGHNA and CDR2 YNFKEQ. The CDR3 region is CASSQETGANVLTF. Written as DNA, the CDR3 is TGTGCCAGCAGCCAAGAAACTGGGGCCAACGTCCTGACTTTC.

The sample holds a few counts of this clonotype. The V gene is TRBV12-3 or TRBV12-4, the J gene TRBJ2-2, with 9 positions matching TRBD2. The CDR3 spans 15 residues. V was pared by 5 bases and J by 4 bases, with 5 bases of the junction left unmatched. The CDR3 region has the DNA TGTGCCAGCAGTCGCGGGGGGGCACCCACCGGGGAGCTGTTTTTT. Translating gives CASSRGGAPTGELFF.

The gene calls are TRBV12-3 or TRBV12-4 and TRBJ2-7; 8 bases are shared with TRBD1. The CDR3 is 14 residues long. Losses at the gene ends were 5 bases for V and 2 bases for J; bases not matched to a gene: 5. The CDR3 sequence is CASSKTGEAYEQYF. The CDR3 DNA reads as TGTGCCAGCAGTAAGACAGGGGAGGCCTACGAGCAGTACTTC.

The chain couples TRBV7-6 to TRBJ1-6, with D possibly TRBD1 on 5 matching bases. Trimming stripped 1 base from V and 7 bases from J, with 11 bases between. The germline gives CDR1 SGHVS, CDR2 FNYEAQ. This CDR3 has 15 residues. The CDR3 DNA reads TGTGCCAGCAGCTTAGGACAGCCGGGAAATTCACCCCTCCACTTT. Translating gives CASSLGQPGNSPLHF.

The V and J genes are TRBV18 and TRBJ2-7, with D perhaps TRBD1 (6 bases). This CDR3 contains 14 residues. The V gene's germline CDR1 is KGHSH and CDR2 LQKENI. Trimming removed 2 bases from V and 5 bases from J, with 13 bases in between. This CDR3 is CASSPLGARNEQYF. The CDR3 coding sequence is TGTGCCAGCTCACCATTGGGGGCGCGGAACGAGCAGTACTTC. Looking up the rest from reference TRBV18 and TRBJ2-7 gives the full variable domain: NAGVMQNPRHLVRRRGQEARLRCSPMKGHSHVYWYRQLPEEGLKFMVYLQKENIIDESGMPKERFSAEFPKEGPSILRIQQVVRGDSAAYFCASSPLGARNEQYFGPGTRLTVT.